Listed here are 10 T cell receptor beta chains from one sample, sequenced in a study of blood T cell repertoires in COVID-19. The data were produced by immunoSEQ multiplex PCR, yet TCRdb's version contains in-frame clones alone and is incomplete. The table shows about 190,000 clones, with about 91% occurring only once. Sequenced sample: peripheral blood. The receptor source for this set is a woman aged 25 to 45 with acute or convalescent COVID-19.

For the CDR3, the DNA is TGTGCCAGCTCACCACTTACCGGGGAAGAGACCCAGTACTTC. As protein: CASSPLTGEETQYF. This chain uses TRBV18 with TRBJ2-5; a weak D match, TRBD2 (5 bases). The V gene's germline CDR1 is KGHSH and CDR2 LQKENI. Trimming took 1 base from V and 3 from J, leaving 9 bases between them. This CDR3 comprises 14 residues.

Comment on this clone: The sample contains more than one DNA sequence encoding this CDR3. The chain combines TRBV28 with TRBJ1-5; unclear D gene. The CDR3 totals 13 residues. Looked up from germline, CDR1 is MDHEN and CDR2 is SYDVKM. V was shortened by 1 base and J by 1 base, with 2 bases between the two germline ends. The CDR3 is CASSLSSNQPQHF. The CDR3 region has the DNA TGTGCCAGCAGTTTATCAAGCAATCAGCCCCAGCATTTT.

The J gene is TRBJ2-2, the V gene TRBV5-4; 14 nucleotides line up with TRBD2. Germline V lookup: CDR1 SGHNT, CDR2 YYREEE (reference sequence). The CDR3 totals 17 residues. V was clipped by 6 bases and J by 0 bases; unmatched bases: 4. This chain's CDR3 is CASTSTSGRANTGELFF. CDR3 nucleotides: TGTGCCAGCACCTCGACTAGCGGGAGGGCGAACACCGGGGAGCTGTTTTTT.

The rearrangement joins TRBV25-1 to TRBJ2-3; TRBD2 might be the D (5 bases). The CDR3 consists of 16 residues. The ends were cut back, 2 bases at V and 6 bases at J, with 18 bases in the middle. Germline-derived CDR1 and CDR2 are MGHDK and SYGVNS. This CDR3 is CASSETGLKGADTQYF. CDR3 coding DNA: TGTGCCAGCAGTGAAACCGGACTGAAGGGTGCGGATACGCAGTATTTT.

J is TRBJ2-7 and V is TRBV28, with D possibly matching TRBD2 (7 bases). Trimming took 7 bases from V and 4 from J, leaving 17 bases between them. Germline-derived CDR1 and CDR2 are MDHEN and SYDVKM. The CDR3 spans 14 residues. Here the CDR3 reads CASNQRGGRYEQYF. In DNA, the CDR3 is TGTGCCAGCAATCAAAGGGGGGGACGATACGAGCAGTACTTC.

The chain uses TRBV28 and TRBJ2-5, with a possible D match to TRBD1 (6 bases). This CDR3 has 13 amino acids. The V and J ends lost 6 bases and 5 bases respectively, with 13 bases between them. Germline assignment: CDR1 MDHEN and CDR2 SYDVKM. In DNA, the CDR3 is TGTGCCAGCAGGGGGGCCGTCCGGGAGACCCAGTACTTC. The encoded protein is CASRGAVRETQYF.

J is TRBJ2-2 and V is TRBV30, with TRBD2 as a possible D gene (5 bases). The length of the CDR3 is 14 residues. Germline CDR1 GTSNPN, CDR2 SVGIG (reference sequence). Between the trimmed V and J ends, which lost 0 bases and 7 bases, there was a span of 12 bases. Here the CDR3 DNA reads TGTGCCTGGAGTGTGAGAGGGCGGAGCGGGGAGCTGTTTTTT. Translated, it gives CAWSVRGRSGELFF.

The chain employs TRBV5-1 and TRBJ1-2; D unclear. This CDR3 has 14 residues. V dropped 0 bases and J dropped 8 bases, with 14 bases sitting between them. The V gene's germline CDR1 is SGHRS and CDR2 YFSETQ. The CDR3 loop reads CASSLGQASFGYTF. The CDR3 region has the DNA TGCGCCAGCAGCTTGGGGCAGGCCTCCTTCGGCTACACCTTC.

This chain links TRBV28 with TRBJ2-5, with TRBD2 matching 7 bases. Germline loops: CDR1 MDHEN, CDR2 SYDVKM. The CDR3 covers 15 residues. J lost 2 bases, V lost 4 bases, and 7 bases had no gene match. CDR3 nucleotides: TGTGCCAGCAGTTCCTTAGCGGGCCTACAAGAGACCCAGTACTTC. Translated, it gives CASSSLAGLQETQYF.

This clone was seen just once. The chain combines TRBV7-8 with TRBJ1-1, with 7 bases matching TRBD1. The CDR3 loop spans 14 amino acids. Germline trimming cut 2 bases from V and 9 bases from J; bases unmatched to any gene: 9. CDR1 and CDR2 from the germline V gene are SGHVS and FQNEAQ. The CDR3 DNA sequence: TGTGCCAGCAGCTTACAGGAGACAGGGACCAAAGCTTTCTTT. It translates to CASSLQETGTKAFF.